This T cell receptor beta chain was retrieved from a study of blood T cell repertoires in COVID-19. About the research overall: COVID-19 samples from acute and convalescent phases originated in the United States, Italy and Spain. PBMCs, B-cell-depleted T cells, or T cells were the source of the cDNA or gDNA that made up the material.

Seattle patient enrollment occurred during active infection, with longitudinal follow-up thereafter. Source study methods: How many nucleated cells were present was estimated from reference gene primer amplification. Method: immunoSEQ multiplex PCR; TCRdb's copy keeps in-frame clones and lacks some. From that table come the V and J calls and clone size; the DNA was used to work out D and trimming. In the table there are almost 400,000 clones, 80% to 90% of which are singletons. Germline loops: CDR1 KGHSH, CDR2 LQKENI. The CDR3 is made up of 14 amino acids. With 3 bases removed from V and 4 bases from J, the gap between germline ends came to 10 bases.

Sequenced: peripheral blood. This sequence originates from a woman in her sixties with COVID-19, enrolled during active disease. V usage is TRBV18 and J usage is TRBJ1-5; the D gene is possibly TRBD1 (5 bases). The CDR3 DNA reads as TGTGCCAGCTCACCGACAGCACAAAATCAGCCCCAGCATTTT. Its translation is CASSPTAQNQPQHF.